These 30 T cell receptor beta chains were sequenced from one sample in a study of T cell repertoires in cytomegalovirus infection. TCRdb independently ran MiXCR on the reads; one entry per CDR3 protein. The sample lists about 920,000 distinct CDR3 sequences; 30% to 40% were seen once. These receptors' targets are unknown. The source material was cultured CD8+ T cells from PBMCs, sampled from culture after CMV antigen stimulation. These receptor sequences come from a human donor in good health (CMV status not recorded). Some clones in this sample may be carry-over from other donors' samples.

Many counts were recorded for this clonotype. The chain couples TRBV27 to TRBJ1-1; unclear D gene. This CDR3 has 13 amino acids. Germline lookup yields CDR1 MNHEY and CDR2 SMNVEV (reference sequence). Deletions cut 4 bases from V and 6 bases from J, with 12 bases between. The CDR3 protein is CASSSADGAEAFF. The CDR3 DNA sequence: TGTGCCAGCAGTTCCGCCGACGGGGCTGAAGCTTTCTTT.

V gene TRBV19 combines with J gene TRBJ2-7, with a weak D call TRBD1 (6 bases). V dropped 3 bases and J dropped 2 bases, with 14 bases sitting between them. The germline V gene has CDR1 LNHDA and CDR2 SQIVND (reference sequence). The CDR3 runs to 15 residues. This CDR3 is CASSIFGGPTYEQYF. CDR3 sequence (DNA): TGTGCCAGTAGTATTTTTGGGGGCCCGACCTACGAGCAGTACTTC.

This chain links TRBV19 with TRBJ1-1; the match to TRBD1 covers 7 bases. Germline trimming cut 7 bases from V and 2 bases from J; bases unmatched to any gene: 10. Looked up from germline, CDR1 is LNHDA and CDR2 is SQIVND (reference sequence). CDR3 length: 15 residues. The CDR3 sequence is CASTGQTSTNTEAFF. CDR3 sequence (DNA): TGTGCCAGTACGGGACAGACGAGCACAAACACTGAAGCTTTCTTT.

This clonotype has a handful of counts. V gene TRBV19 combines with J gene TRBJ1-1; D might be TRBD1 (5 bases). CDR3 length equals 15 residues. Germline V CDR1 and CDR2: LNHDA, SQIVND (reference sequence). With 7 bases removed from V and 7 bases from J, the gap between germline ends came to 22 bases. The CDR3 DNA sequence: TGTGCCAGTACCCTAGGAAACACGGGGGGAAGTGAAGCTTTCTTT. This encodes CASTLGNTGGSEAFF. Full variable domain (missing parts from reference TRBV19 and TRBJ1-1): DGGITQSPKYLFRKEGQNVTLSCEQNLNHDAMYWYRQDPGQGLRLIYYSQIVNDFQKGDIAEGYSVSREKKESFPLTVTSAQKNPTAFYLCASTLGNTGGSEAFFGQGTRLTVV.

This chain uses TRBV2 with TRBJ1-2, with D hard to call. V lost 6 bases and J lost 2, with 13 bases in between. Germline values: CDR1 SNHLY, CDR2 FYNNEI. The CDR3 is 14 amino acids. CDR3 amino acids: CASRMGYRNYGYTF. The CDR3 nucleotides read TGTGCCAGCAGGATGGGTTACAGAAACTATGGCTACACCTTC. The variable domain in full, with the rest retrieved from reference TRBV2 and TRBJ1-2, is EPEVTQTPSHQVTQMGQEVILRCVPISNHLYFYWYRQILGQKVEFLVSFYNNEISEKSEIFDDQFSVERPDGSNFTLKIRSTKLEDSAMYFCASRMGYRNYGYTFGSGTRLTVV.

A remark on this clonotype: A much more abundant neighbour one base away suggests this may be a read error. The chain joins TRBV4-1 to TRBJ1-1; D uncertain. Germline values: CDR1 MGHRA, CDR2 YSYEKL. This CDR3 has 15 residues. The CDR3 reads CASNQVHGMNTEAFF. The CDR3, as DNA: TGCGCCAGCAACCAAGTTCACGGAATGAACACTGAAGCTTTCTTT.

This clonotype has more than one count but fewer than ten. CDR3 in DNA: TGTGCCAGCAGCTTAGCGCTTGGGTACGAGCAGTACGTC. Its translation: CASSLALGYEQYV. This chain uses TRBV7-2 with TRBJ2-7; D remains unclear. V lost 0 bases, J lost 4 bases, and 7 bases lay in between. CDR1 is SGHTA, CDR2 FQGNSA, per germline. This CDR3 has 13 residues.

In this sample, this clonotype turned up once. V gene TRBV20-1 combines with J gene TRBJ1-2; TRBD1 agrees at 7 bases. This CDR3 contains 13 residues. Germline V gene data show CDR1 as DFQATT and CDR2 as SNEGSKA (reference sequence). The V gene end was trimmed by 6 bases and the J gene end by 4 bases; junction bases not matched to a gene: 8. The CDR3 coding sequence is TGCAGTGCAAGATCGGGACAGAGCTATGGCTACACCTTC. Translating gives CSARSGQSYGYTF.

Only a few counts were recorded for this clonotype. CDR3 amino acids: CASSYRVAYNEQFF. CDR3 nucleotides: TGTGCCAGTAGTTACAGGGTGGCCTACAATGAGCAGTTCTTC. This chain uses TRBV19 with TRBJ2-1; D may be TRBD1 (6 bases). The germline CDR1 and CDR2 sequences are LNHDA and SQIVND (reference sequence). Deletions cut 5 bases from V and 2 bases from J, with 10 bases between. The CDR3 length is 14 residues.

This clonotype has more than one count but fewer than ten. The rearrangement joins TRBV19 to TRBJ2-3, with D possibly matching TRBD1 (6 bases). V lost 6 bases and J lost 2, with 15 bases in between. The germline gives CDR1 LNHDA, CDR2 SQIVND (reference sequence). The CDR3 consists of 15 residues. The CDR3 is CASSSGGSFTDTQYF. CDR3 coding DNA: TGTGCCAGTAGCTCTGGGGGCAGTTTCACAGATACGCAGTATTTT.

This clonotype was found a few times. The rearrangement uses TRBV4-2 and TRBJ2-1, with 7 nucleotides matching TRBD1. CDR1 and CDR2 from the germline V gene are LGHNA and YNFKEQ. The junction had 7 bases not matched to a gene; V was cut back by 0 bases and J by 8 bases. This CDR3 region has 15 residues. CDR3 bases: TGTGCCAGCAGCCAAGATCGTAAGGGGGCTGATGAGCAGTTCTTC. It specifies CASSQDRKGADEQFF.

The J gene is TRBJ1-1, the V gene TRBV7-6; the match to TRBD1 covers 7 bases. V lost 5 bases and J lost 1; bases outside the gene matches: 13. The germline gives CDR1 SGHVS, CDR2 FNYEAQ. This CDR3 has 17 residues. The chain's CDR3 is CASSGTPGGPTNTEAFF. The CDR3 DNA reads as TGTGCCAGCAGCGGAACCCCAGGGGGACCGACGAACACTGAAGCTTTCTTT.

V gene TRBV15 combines with J gene TRBJ1-5; TRBD1 agrees at 7 bases. This CDR3 region has 14 residues. Germline-derived CDR1 and CDR2 are LNHNV and YYDKDF (reference sequence). Unmatched junction bases numbered 1, after V lost 0 bases and J lost 5 bases. CDR3 sequence (DNA): TGTGCCACCAGCAGAGACGACAGGGATCAGCCCCAGCATTTT. Amino acids: CATSRDDRDQPQHF. The whole variable domain, remainder taken from reference TRBV15 and TRBJ1-5, is DAMVIQNPRYQVTQFGKPVTLSCSQTLNHNVMYWYQQKSSQAPKLLFHYYDKDFNNEADTPDNFQSRRPNTSFCFLDIRSPGLGDTAMYLCATSRDDRDQPQHFGDGTRLSIL.

This clonotype was seen a single time. The J gene is TRBJ2-2, the V gene TRBV14; D is uncertain. The CDR3 runs to 14 residues. Trimming pared 1 base from V and 4 bases from J, leaving 7 bases between. CDR1 SGHDN and CDR2 FVKESK come from the germline V gene. CDR3 coding DNA: TGTGCCAGCAGCCAAGTGGGTGTCACCGGGGAGCTGTTTTTT. Protein sequence: CASSQVGVTGELFF.

This clonotype has a handful of counts. This chain connects TRBV2 to TRBJ2-5; D uncertain. There are 13 residues in the CDR3. The germline gives CDR1 SNHLY, CDR2 FYNNEI. Trimming removed 1 base at V and 1 base at J, with 4 bases between. The CDR3 DNA reads TGTGCCAGCAGTGAAGGGGGCCAAGAGACCCAGTACTTC. As protein: CASSEGGQETQYF.

V and J are TRBV7-8 and TRBJ2-6; D is undetermined. This CDR3 is built from 15 residues. CDR1 and CDR2 from the germline V gene are SGHVS and FQNEAQ. V was pared by 4 bases and J by 2 bases, with 9 bases between. The CDR3 is CASSSTRTGANVLTF. CDR3 sequence (DNA): TGTGCCAGCAGCTCAACGAGGACTGGGGCCAACGTCCTGACTTTC.

The rearrangement joins TRBV5-4 to TRBJ2-2; 16 bases align to TRBD2. This CDR3 spans 18 amino acids. CDR1 is SGHNT and CDR2 is YYREEE in the germline V gene (reference sequence). Trimming cost V 3 bases and J 7 bases; bases outside gene matches: 9. As DNA, the CDR3 is TGTGCCAGCAGCTCCCCGGGACTAGCGGGGGGGCGTTACGGGGAGCTGTTTTTT. Translated: CASSSPGLAGGRYGELFF. Full variable domain (rest looked up from reference TRBV5-4 and TRBJ2-2): ETGVTQSPTHLIKTRGQQVTLRCSSQSGHNTVSWYQQALGQGPQFIFQYYREEENGRGNFPPRFSGLQFPNYSSELNVNALELDDSALYLCASSSPGLAGGRYGELFFGEGSRLTVL.

The chain links TRBV13 to TRBJ2-7; D is unresolved. The CDR3 is 15 amino acids. Germline values: CDR1 PRHDT, CDR2 FYEKMQ (reference sequence). Trimming cost V 4 bases and J 2 bases, with 15 bases left between them. The CDR3 reads CASSSKETFPYEQYV. CDR3 in DNA: TGTGCCAGCAGCTCAAAGGAGACTTTTCCCTACGAGCAGTACGTC.

Concerning this clonotype: This may stem from a read error, because a much larger clone lies one nucleotide away. The rearrangement uses TRBV7-6 and TRBJ2-3, with D possibly being TRBD2 (6 bases). This CDR3 is built from 15 residues. Trimming removed 5 bases at V and 5 bases at J, with 17 bases between. Germline lookup yields CDR1 SGHVS and CDR2 FNYEAQ. CDR3 region: CASSTGFSGGDTQYF. DNA for the CDR3: TGTGCCAGCAGCACCGGGTTCTCCGGGGGAGATACGCAGTATTTT.

This clonotype was recorded a few times. The gene calls are TRBV4-1 and TRBJ1-4, with a weak D call TRBD1 (5 bases). From germline, CDR1 is MGHRA and CDR2 YSYEKL. V lost 4 bases and J lost 0, with 6 bases in between. This CDR3 contains 14 residues. CDR3 loop: CASSRTPTNEKLFF. In nucleotides, the CDR3 is TGCGCCAGCAGCCGGACACCAACTAATGAAAAACTGTTTTTT.

The rearrangement joins TRBV27 to TRBJ1-5, with D possibly being TRBD1 (5 bases). Germline V gene lookup returns CDR1 MNHEY and CDR2 SMNVEV (reference sequence). The CDR3 sequence is 14 residues long. Trimming took 8 bases from V and 6 from J, leaving 17 bases between them. The CDR3 DNA is TGTGCCAGCCTTAAGCGGGGGGGTGGTCAGCCCCAGCATTTT. Amino acid sequence: CASLKRGGGQPQHF.

This clonotype was recorded once. Sequence at one end of the junction differs from germline and may be a read error. The chain carries TRBV6-6 and TRBJ2-5; D is uncertain. Germline V gene lookup returns CDR1 MNHNY and CDR2 SVGAGI (reference sequence). This CDR3 has 12 residues. The CDR3 DNA reads as TGTGCCAACAGTGACTCTGAAGAGACCCAGTACTTC. Protein sequence: CANSDSEETQYF.

The chain's CDR3 is CSARDSSRGAYEQYV. In nucleotides, the CDR3 is TGCAGTGCTAGAGATTCGAGCAGGGGGGCCTACGAGCAGTACGTC. The J gene is TRBJ2-7, the V gene TRBV20-1; the D gene is possibly TRBD1 (7 bases). Per the germline V gene, CDR1 is DFQATT and CDR2 is SNEGSKA (reference sequence). Trimming pared 0 bases from V and 2 bases from J, leaving 14 bases between. CDR3 size: 15 residues.

This clonotype was found a few times. The J gene is TRBJ1-1, the V gene TRBV4-1; TRBD1 matches 7 bases. CDR1 is MGHRA, CDR2 YSYEKL, per germline. Trimming cost V 1 base and J 7 bases; bases outside gene matches: 6. This CDR3 is built from 14 residues. CDR3 bases: TGCGCCAGCAGCCAAGGGAATACAGGGGATGAAGCTTTCTTT. Translation: CASSQGNTGDEAFF.

The chain joins TRBV15 to TRBJ2-1; TRBD1 matches at 8 bases. The CDR3 runs to 16 residues. The J segment lost 8 bases and the V segment lost 3 bases, leaving 12 bases of the junction unmatched. The germline CDR1 and CDR2 sequences are LNHNV and YYDKDF (reference sequence). The CDR3 bases are TGTGCCACCAGCAGTCAAGGCTGGACAGGGAGTGATGAGCAGTTCTTC. This translates into CATSSQGWTGSDEQFF.

This clonotype was detected only a few times. The chain joins TRBV4-2 to TRBJ2-7; TRBD2 matches 10 bases. V lost 0 bases to trimming and J lost 3 bases; unmatched junction nucleotides: 8. CDR1 LGHNA and CDR2 YNFKEQ come from the germline V gene. The CDR3 sequence is 17 residues long. The DNA of the CDR3 is TGTGCCAGCAGCCAAGAACCCTGGACTAGCGGCTTCTACGAGCAGTACTTC. It specifies CASSQEPWTSGFYEQYF.

This clonotype has a count of ten or more. The chain uses TRBV6-6 and TRBJ2-7; D may be TRBD1 (5 bases). The CDR3 is 11 residues long. Germline CDR1 reads MNHNY; CDR2 reads SVGAGI (reference sequence). Trimming left V 8 bases short and J 1 base short, with 6 bases between. For the CDR3, the DNA is TGTGCCAGCCGACAGTCCTACGAGCAGTACTTC. Translating gives CASRQSYEQYF.

The gene calls are TRBV6-5 and TRBJ1-1; the match to TRBD1 covers 8 bases. Germline values: CDR1 MNHEY, CDR2 SVGAGI. This CDR3 has 18 amino acids. The V segment lost 2 bases and the J segment 1 base; nucleotides outside the gene matches: 12. CDR3 protein: CASSYNWAGGLGNTEAFF. The CDR3, as DNA: TGTGCCAGCAGTTACAATTGGGCAGGGGGCCTTGGGAACACTGAAGCTTTCTTT.

This clonotype was seen a handful of times. The J gene is TRBJ2-1, the V gene TRBV7-9; 8 bases agree with TRBD2. The germline V gene encodes CDR1 SEHNR and CDR2 FQNEAQ (reference sequence). Trimming took 3 bases from V and 8 from J; bases not matched to a gene: 9. The CDR3 is 15 amino acids. CDR3 protein: CASSLSGGAVDEQFF. In nucleotides, the CDR3 is TGTGCCAGCAGCTTGTCCGGGGGGGCCGTGGATGAGCAGTTCTTC.

The rearrangement joins TRBV4-1 to TRBJ1-3; tentative D call: TRBD1 (6 bases). Trimming shortened V by 3 bases and J by 0 bases, and 9 bases separated the two germline ends. The CDR3 is 15 amino acids. CDR1 and CDR2 (germline): MGHRA, YSYEKL. The CDR3 reads CASSQEDSSGNTIYF. The CDR3 DNA reads TGCGCCAGCAGCCAGGAGGACAGCTCTGGAAACACCATATATTTT.